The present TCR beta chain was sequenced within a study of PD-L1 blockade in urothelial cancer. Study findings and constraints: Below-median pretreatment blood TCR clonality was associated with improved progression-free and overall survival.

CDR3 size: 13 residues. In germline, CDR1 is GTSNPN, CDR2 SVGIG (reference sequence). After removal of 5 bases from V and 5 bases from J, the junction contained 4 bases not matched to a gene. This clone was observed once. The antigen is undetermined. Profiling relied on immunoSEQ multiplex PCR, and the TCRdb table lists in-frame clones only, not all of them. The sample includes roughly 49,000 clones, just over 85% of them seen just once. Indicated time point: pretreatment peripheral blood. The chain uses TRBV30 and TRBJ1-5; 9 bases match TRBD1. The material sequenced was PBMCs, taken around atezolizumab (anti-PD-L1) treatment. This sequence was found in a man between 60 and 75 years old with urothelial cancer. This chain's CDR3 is CAWGQGRDQPQHF. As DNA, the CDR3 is TGTGCCTGGGGACAGGGGCGTGATCAGCCCCAGCATTTT.